This T cell receptor beta chain was observed in a study of cytomegalovirus exposure and HLA in healthy donors. Each donor's status was that of a healthy bone marrow donor. PCR primers comprised 60 Vbeta and 13 Jbeta primers. The data were produced by immunoSEQ multiplex PCR, yet TCRdb's version contains in-frame clones alone and is incomplete. The sample contains approximately 140,000 clones, 55% to 75% of which appear only once. The CDR3 has 12 residues. Trimming stripped 5 bases from V and 7 bases from J, with 9 bases between. Germline V CDR1 and CDR2: KGHSH, LQKENI. This sequence joins TRBV18 and TRBJ2-1, with D unresolved. What was sequenced was PBMCs. The origin of this receptor is an older woman in good health and CMV-seropositive. The CDR3 region has the DNA TGTGCCAGCTCAGCGCAGGCGAATGAGCAGTTCTTC. This encodes CASSAQANEQFF. The full variable domain, rest sourced from reference TRBV18 and TRBJ2-1, is NAGVMQNPRHLVRRRGQEARLRCSPMKGHSHVYWYRQLPEEGLKFMVYLQKENIIDESGMPKERFSAEFPKEGPSILRIQQVVRGDSAAYFCASSAQANEQFFGPGTRLTVL.